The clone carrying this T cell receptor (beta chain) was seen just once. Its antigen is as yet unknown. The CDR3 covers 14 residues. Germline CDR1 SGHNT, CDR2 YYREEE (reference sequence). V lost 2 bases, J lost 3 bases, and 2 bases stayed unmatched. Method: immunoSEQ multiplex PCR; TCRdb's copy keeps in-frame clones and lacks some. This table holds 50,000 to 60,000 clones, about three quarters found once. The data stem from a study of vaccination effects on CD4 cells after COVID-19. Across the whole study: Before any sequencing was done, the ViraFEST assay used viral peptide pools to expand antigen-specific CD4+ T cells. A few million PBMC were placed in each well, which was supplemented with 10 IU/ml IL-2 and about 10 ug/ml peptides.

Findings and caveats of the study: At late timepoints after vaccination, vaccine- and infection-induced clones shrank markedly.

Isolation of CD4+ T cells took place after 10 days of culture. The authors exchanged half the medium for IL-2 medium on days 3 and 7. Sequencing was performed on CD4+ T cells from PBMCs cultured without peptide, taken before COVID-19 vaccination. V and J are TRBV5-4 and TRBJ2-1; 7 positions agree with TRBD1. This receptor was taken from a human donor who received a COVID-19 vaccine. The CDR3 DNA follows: TGTGCCAGCAGCTTAGGACAGGACTACAATGAGCAGTTCTTC. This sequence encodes CASSLGQDYNEQFF.